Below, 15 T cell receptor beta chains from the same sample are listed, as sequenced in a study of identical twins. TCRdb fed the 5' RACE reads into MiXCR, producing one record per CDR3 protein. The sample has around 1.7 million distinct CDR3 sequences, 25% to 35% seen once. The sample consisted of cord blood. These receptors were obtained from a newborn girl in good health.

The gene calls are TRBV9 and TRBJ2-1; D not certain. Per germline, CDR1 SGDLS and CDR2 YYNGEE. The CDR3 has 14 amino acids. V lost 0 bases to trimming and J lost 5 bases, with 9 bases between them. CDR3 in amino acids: CASSVEGPNNEQFF. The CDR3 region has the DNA TGTGCCAGCAGCGTAGAGGGTCCGAACAATGAGCAGTTCTTC.

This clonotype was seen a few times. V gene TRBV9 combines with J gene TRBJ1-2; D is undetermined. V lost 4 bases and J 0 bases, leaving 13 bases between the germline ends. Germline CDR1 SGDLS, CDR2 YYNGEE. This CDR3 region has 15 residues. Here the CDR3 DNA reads TGTGCCAGCAGCAACCTGTTGGAGGCTAACTATGGCTACACCTTC. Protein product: CASSNLLEANYGYTF.

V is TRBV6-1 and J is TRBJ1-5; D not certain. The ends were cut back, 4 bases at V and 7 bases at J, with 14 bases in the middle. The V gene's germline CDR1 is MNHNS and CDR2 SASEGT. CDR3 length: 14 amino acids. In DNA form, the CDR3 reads TGTGCCAGCAGTGCCAGGTTCGGTATGCAGCCCCAGCATTTT. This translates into CASSARFGMQPQHF.

The CDR3 sequence: CASSLADRGEETQYF. In DNA form, the CDR3 reads TGTGCCAGCAGTCTAGCCGACAGGGGGGAAGAGACCCAGTACTTC. This chain joins TRBV2 and TRBJ2-5, with 9 positions matching TRBD1. The CDR3 is made up of 15 amino acids. From germline, CDR1 is SNHLY and CDR2 FYNNEI. Losses at the gene ends were 5 bases for V and 3 bases for J; bases not matched to a gene: 7.

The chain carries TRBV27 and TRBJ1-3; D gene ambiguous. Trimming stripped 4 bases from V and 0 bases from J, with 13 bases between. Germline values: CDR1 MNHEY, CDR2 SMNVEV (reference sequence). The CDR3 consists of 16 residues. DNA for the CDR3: TGTGCCAGCAGTTCCCTCGGGTGGTACTCTGGAAACACCATATATTTT. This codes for CASSSLGWYSGNTIYF.

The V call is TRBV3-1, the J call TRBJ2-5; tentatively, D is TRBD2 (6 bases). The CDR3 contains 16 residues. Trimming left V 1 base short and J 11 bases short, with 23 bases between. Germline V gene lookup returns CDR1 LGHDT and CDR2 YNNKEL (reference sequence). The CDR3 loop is CASSQVYRDSYNEQYF. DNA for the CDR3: TGTGCCAGCAGCCAAGTTTACCGGGACTCTTACAATGAGCAGTACTTC.

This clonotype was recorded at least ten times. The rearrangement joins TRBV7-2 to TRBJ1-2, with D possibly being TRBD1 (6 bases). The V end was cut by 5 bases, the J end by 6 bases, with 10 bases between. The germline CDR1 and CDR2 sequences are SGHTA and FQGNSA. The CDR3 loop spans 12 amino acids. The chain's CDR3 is CASSLGQNGYTF. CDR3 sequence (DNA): TGTGCCAGCAGCCTAGGACAGAATGGCTACACCTTC.

CDR3 loop: CASSRQGAINEQFF. The CDR3 DNA follows: TGTGCCAGCAGCAGACAGGGGGCTATCAATGAGCAGTTCTTC. This chain links TRBV25-1 with TRBJ2-1; 10 positions match TRBD1. V lost 6 bases to trimming and J lost 6 bases; unmatched junction nucleotides: 5. This CDR3 has 14 amino acids. Germline V gene sequence: CDR1 MGHDK, CDR2 SYGVNS.

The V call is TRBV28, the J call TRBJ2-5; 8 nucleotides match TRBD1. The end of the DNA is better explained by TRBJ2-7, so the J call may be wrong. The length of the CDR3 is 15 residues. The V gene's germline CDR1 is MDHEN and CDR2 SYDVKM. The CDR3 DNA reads TGTGCCAGCAGTACCACCGGGACAGGTTGGCGCGAGCAGTACTTC. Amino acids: CASSTTGTGWREQYF.

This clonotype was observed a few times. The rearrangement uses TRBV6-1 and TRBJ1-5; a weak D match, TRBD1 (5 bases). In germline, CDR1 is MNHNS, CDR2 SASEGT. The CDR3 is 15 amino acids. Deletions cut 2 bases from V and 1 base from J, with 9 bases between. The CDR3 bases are TGTGCCAGCAGTGAAACCTGGGGGAGCAATCAGCCCCAGCATTTT. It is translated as CASSETWGSNQPQHF.

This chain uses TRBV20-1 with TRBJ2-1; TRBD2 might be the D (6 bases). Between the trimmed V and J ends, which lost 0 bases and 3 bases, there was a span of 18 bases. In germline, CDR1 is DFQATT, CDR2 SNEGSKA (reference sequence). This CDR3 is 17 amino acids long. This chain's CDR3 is CSARDSWTKLGYNEQFF. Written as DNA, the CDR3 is TGCAGTGCTAGAGACTCTTGGACTAAATTGGGCTACAATGAGCAGTTCTTC.

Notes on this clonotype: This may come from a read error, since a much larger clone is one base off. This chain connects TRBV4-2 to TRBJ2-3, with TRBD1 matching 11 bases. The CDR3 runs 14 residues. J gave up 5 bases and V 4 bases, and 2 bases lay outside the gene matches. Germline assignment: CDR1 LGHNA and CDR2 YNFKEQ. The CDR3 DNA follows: TGTGCCAGCAGCCGGACAGGGGGCAGAGATACGCAGTATTTT. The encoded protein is CASSRTGGRDTQYF.

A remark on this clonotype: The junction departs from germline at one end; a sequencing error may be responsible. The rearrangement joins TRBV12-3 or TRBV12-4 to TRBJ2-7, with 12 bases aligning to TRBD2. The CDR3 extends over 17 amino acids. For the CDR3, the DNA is TGTGCCAGCAGTTTTGCTAGCGGGGGGGCTGAATCCTACGGGCAGTACTTC. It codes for CASSFASGGAESYGQYF.

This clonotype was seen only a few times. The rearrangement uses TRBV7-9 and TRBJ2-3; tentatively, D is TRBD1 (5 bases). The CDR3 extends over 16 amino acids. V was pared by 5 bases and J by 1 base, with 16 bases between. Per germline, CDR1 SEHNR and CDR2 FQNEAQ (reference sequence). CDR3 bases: TGTGCCAGCAGCGCCAACCTCTGGGGCCGCACAGATACGCAGTATTTT. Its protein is CASSANLWGRTDTQYF.

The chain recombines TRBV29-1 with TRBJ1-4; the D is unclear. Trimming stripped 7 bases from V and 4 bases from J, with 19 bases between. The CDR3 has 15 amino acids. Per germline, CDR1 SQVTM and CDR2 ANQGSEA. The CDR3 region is CSGSTYNGRNEKLFF. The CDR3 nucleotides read TGCAGCGGGAGCACCTACAATGGGCGTAATGAAAAACTGTTTTTT.